These 13 T cell receptor beta chains originate from one sample sequenced in a study of circulating tumor DNA in untreated peripheral T-cell lymphoma. Clones were read by immunoSEQ multiplex PCR, and TCRdb kept only the in-frame ones, dropping some. The sample has roughly 2,100 clones, roughly 90% seen once; the top ten hold 26%. Sample: cell-free DNA from blood serum. The origin of the receptors is a human donor with peripheral T-cell lymphoma.

The chain uses TRBV5-1 and TRBJ1-1; D ambiguous. CDR3 size: 13 residues. Deletions cut 3 bases from V and 4 bases from J, with 10 bases between. The V gene's germline CDR1 is SGHRS and CDR2 YFSETQ. For the CDR3, the DNA is TGCGCCAGCAGCTCCAAAGGGCCCACTGAAGCTTTCTTT. It encodes CASSSKGPTEAFF.

This rearrangement joins TRBV9 to TRBJ2-2; D is perhaps TRBD2 (6 bases). The V end was cut by 0 bases, the J end by 6 bases, with 12 bases between. This CDR3 has 15 residues. Per germline, CDR1 SGDLS and CDR2 YYNGEE. CDR3 protein: CASSVDPWGAGELFF. The DNA of the CDR3 is TGTGCCAGCAGCGTAGATCCCTGGGGGGCCGGGGAGCTGTTTTTT.

The genes are TRBV27 and TRBJ2-1, with TRBD2 matching over 8 bases. The CDR3 is 14 amino acids. V lost 6 bases and J lost 2; bases outside the gene matches: 3. CDR1 and CDR2 (germline): MNHEY, SMNVEV (reference sequence). This chain's CDR3 is CASRYGRAYNEQFF. The CDR3 nucleotides read TGTGCCAGCAGGTACGGGAGGGCCTACAATGAGCAGTTCTTC.

The chain joins TRBV5-1 to TRBJ2-1; no clear D gene. V lost 0 bases and J 0 bases, leaving 1 base between the germline ends. Per the germline V gene, CDR1 is SGHRS and CDR2 is YFSETQ. The CDR3 runs to 13 residues. CDR3 sequence: CASSLGSYNEQFF. DNA for the CDR3: TGCGCCAGCAGCTTGGGCTCCTACAATGAGCAGTTCTTC.

The V and J genes are TRBV19 and TRBJ2-1; 12 bases align to TRBD1. Germline values: CDR1 LNHDA, CDR2 SQIVND (reference sequence). The CDR3 consists of 15 residues. V lost 3 bases, J lost 9 bases, and 6 bases stayed unmatched. CDR3 bases: TGTGCCAGTAGTATTATGGGACAGGGGGCGAGTGAGCAGTTCTTC. Amino acids: CASSIMGQGASEQFF.

The rearrangement uses TRBV13 and TRBJ1-1; D is possibly TRBD1 (5 bases). Germline CDR1 is PRHDT and CDR2 is FYEKMQ (reference sequence). Trimming cost V 5 bases and J 8 bases, with 18 bases left between them. The CDR3 has 14 amino acids. The CDR3 reads CASSPHEGLVEAFF. CDR3 in DNA: TGTGCCAGCAGCCCCCACGAGGGGTTGGTGGAAGCTTTCTTT.

The chain links TRBV11-3 to TRBJ2-2, with D uncertain. V lost 3 bases and J 7 bases, leaving 6 bases between the germline ends. The CDR3 is 12 amino acids. The germline gives CDR1 SGHNT, CDR2 YENEEA. The CDR3 loop is CASSFGVGELFF. In DNA form, the CDR3 reads TGTGCCAGCAGCTTTGGGGTCGGGGAGCTGTTTTTT.

The V gene is TRBV19, the J gene TRBJ1-3; the D gene is possibly TRBD1 (6 bases). The germline V and J ends were trimmed by 2 bases and 0 bases, with 14 bases remaining between them. The CDR3 consists of 17 residues. Germline V lookup: CDR1 LNHDA, CDR2 SQIVND (reference sequence). DNA of the CDR3: TGTGCCAGTAGTATACCGGGGGCAGCCTACTCTGGAAACACCATATATTTT. Protein product: CASSIPGAAYSGNTIYF.

The chain's CDR3 is CASSLEGQGIAPRNTIYF. The CDR3 DNA reads as TGTGCCAGCAGCTTAGAGGGACAGGGGATTGCGCCCCGAAACACCATATATTTT. The chain has TRBV7-2 and TRBJ1-3, with 10 bases that match TRBD1. Trimming cost V 1 base and J 5 bases; bases outside gene matches: 11. Germline V CDR1 and CDR2: SGHTA, FQGNSA. The CDR3 is 18 residues long.

By its share, this clone is large. This rearrangement joins TRBV29-1 to TRBJ2-7; D gene unclear. The CDR3 covers 13 residues. Germline assignment: CDR1 SQVTM and CDR2 ANQGSEA. V was clipped by 6 bases and J by 1 base, with 13 bases between them. The CDR3 bases are TGCAGCGTGCTGAGCGACGCATCCTACGAGCAGTACTTC. Protein: CSVLSDASYEQYF.

V gene TRBV6-6 combines with J gene TRBJ1-2, with no clear D. Germline-derived CDR1 and CDR2 are MNHNY and SVGAGI (reference sequence). The CDR3 spans 14 residues. V was shortened by 0 bases and J by 4 bases, with 9 bases between the two germline ends. The CDR3 coding sequence is TGTGCCAGCAGTTACTCAGCAGAAACCTATGGCTACACCTTC. It translates to CASSYSAETYGYTF.

DNA of the CDR3: TGCGCCAGCAGCCAAGCTAGCGGCTCTGGGGCCAACGTCCTGACTTTC. Its translation: CASSQASGSGANVLTF. The chain recombines TRBV4-3 with TRBJ2-6, with TRBD2 matching 7 bases. The V segment lost 1 base and the J segment 0 bases; nucleotides outside the gene matches: 0. The CDR3 is 16 amino acids. Germline CDR1 and CDR2: LGHNA and YSLEER.

V and J are TRBV6-5 and TRBJ2-7; 11 bases agree with TRBD2. Germline values: CDR1 MNHEY, CDR2 SVGAGI. CDR3 length: 15 residues. After removal of 4 bases from V and 2 bases from J, the junction contained 4 bases not matched to a gene. CDR3 nucleotides: TGTGCCAGCAGTTCCGGGACTAGCGGCACCTACGAGCAGTACTTC. It codes for CASSSGTSGTYEQYF.